The entry below describes one T cell receptor (beta chain). Study processing details: Counts of nucleated cells, estimated from reference gene primer amplification, were obtained. The table came from immunoSEQ multiplex PCR; TCRdb's copy has only in-frame clones and leaves some out. The DNA was the basis for D and trimming; V, J and clone size are from that table. The sample shows approximately 250,000 clones, about 89% of them seen only once. The data originate from a study of blood T cell repertoires in COVID-19. For the study at large: Italy, Spain and the United States were the sources of the convalescent and acute COVID-19 samples. Nucleic acid was either cDNA or gDNA, and it came from T cells, B-cell-depleted T cells, or PBMCs.

CDR1 LNHDA and CDR2 SQIVND come from the germline V gene (reference sequence). This CDR3 is 16 amino acids long. The V end was cut by 5 bases, the J end by 3 bases, with 16 bases between. The chain uses TRBV19 and TRBJ2-2; tentatively, D is TRBD2 (6 bases). The TCR was taken from a man aged 40-49 years with active or convalescent COVID-19. The sequencing sample was made of peripheral blood. CDR3: CASSSNGGVDTGELFF. CDR3 bases: TGTGCCAGTAGTTCAAATGGAGGGGTCGACACCGGGGAGCTGTTTTTT. The variable domain in full, completed from reference TRBV19 and TRBJ2-2, reads DGGITQSPKYLFRKEGQNVTLSCEQNLNHDAMYWYRQDPGQGLRLIYYSQIVNDFQKGDIAEGYSVSREKKESFPLTVTSAQKNPTAFYLCASSSNGGVDTGELFFGEGSRLTVL.